The clone carrying this T cell receptor (beta chain) was recorded many times. The sample comes from a study of T cells in Graves' hyperthyroidism and ophthalmopathy. This CDR3 has 15 residues. CDR1 and CDR2 (germline): SGHTA, FQGNSA. V lost 5 bases and J lost 2; bases outside the gene matches: 8. RNA transcripts gave rise to amplified TCR beta CDR3 regions. HTBI primers were employed in a first-round RT-PCR of the TCR CDR3. TCRdb re-called the multiplex PCR reads with MiXCR, one entry per CDR3 protein. The sample holds approximately 600,000 distinct CDR3 sequences, approximately 15% seen once. This receptor was obtained from a woman in her 30s with Graves' hyperthyroidism that later progressed to Graves' ophthalmopathy. The chain employs TRBV7-2 and TRBJ1-1; 7 bases match TRBD1. Specimen: blood. The CDR3 sequence: CASSLPTGINTEAFF. The CDR3 DNA is TGTGCCAGCAGCCTGCCGACAGGGATTAACACTGAAGCTTTCTTT. Filled out from reference TRBV7-2 and TRBJ1-1, the complete variable domain reads GAGVSQSPSNKVTEKGKDVELRCDPISGHTALYWYRQSLGQGLEFLIYFQGNSAPDKSGLPSDRFSAERTGGSVSTLTIQRTQQEDSAVYLCASSLPTGINTEAFFGQGTRLTVV.